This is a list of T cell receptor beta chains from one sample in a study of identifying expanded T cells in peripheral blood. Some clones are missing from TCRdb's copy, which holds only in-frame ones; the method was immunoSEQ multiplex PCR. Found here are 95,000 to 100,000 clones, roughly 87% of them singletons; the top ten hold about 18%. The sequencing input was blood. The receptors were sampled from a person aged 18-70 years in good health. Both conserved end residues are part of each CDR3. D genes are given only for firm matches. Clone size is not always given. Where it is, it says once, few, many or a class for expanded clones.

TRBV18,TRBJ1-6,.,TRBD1,TGTGCCAGCTCACCAGGACAGGGGGATTCACCCCTCCACTTT,CASSPGQGDSPLHF
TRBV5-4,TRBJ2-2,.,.,TGTGCCAGCAGCTTGGAAGAGGGGGCCGGGGAGCTGTTTTTT,CASSLEEGAGELFF
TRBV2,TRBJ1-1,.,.,TGTGCCAGCAGTGAAGGGCCGAGCACTGAAGCTTTCTTT,CASSEGPSTEAFF
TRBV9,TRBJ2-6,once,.,TGTGCCAGCAGCCCCCGGGCGCCTGGGGCCAACGTCCTGACTTTC,CASSPRAPGANVLTF
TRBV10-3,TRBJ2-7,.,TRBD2,TGTGCCATCGCTCCCGGATCGGGAGCGGGGGTCACAAAAGTATACGAGCAGTACTTC,CAIAPGSGAGVTKVYEQYF
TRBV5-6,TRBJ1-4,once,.,TGTGCCAGCAGCTTTGCTAGGGCAGGGGTTGCAACTAATGAAAAACTGTTTTTT,CASSFARAGVATNEKLFF
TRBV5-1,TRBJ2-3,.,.,TGCGCCAGCAGCCCCCCAATTGGAGCCCACCTCACAGATACGCAGTATTTT,CASSPPIGAHLTDTQYF
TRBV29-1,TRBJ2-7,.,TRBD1,TGCAGCGCCATGGGACAGGGGGCCTACGAGCAGTACTTC,CSAMGQGAYEQYF
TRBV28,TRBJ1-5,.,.,TGTGCCAAAAGACCTCGGAGAGGAGACCGGTATAGCAATCAGCCCCAGCATTTT,CAKRPRRGDRYSNQPQHF
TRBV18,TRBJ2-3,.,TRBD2,TGTGCCAGCTCACCAGGACTAGCGGGGGGGCAAGATACGCAGTATTTT,CASSPGLAGGQDTQYF
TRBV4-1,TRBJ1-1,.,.,TGCGCCAGCAGCCAAGACTTGGGGGCCAACACTGAAGCTTTCTTT,CASSQDLGANTEAFF
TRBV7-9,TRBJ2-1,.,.,TGTGCCAGCAGCTCCAGGGACAATGAGCAGTTCTTC,CASSSRDNEQFF
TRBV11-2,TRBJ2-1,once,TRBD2,TGTGCCAGCAGCTCTCTAGCGGGGGGTTACGGTGAGCAGTTCTTC,CASSSLAGGYGEQFF